Each of the 8 T cell receptor beta chains below was sequenced from the same sample in a study of regulatory T cells in long-lasting Graves disease. HTBI primers from iRepertoire and Arm-PCR of CDR3 regions yielded the TCR beta libraries. TCRdb redid the calling of the multiplex PCR reads with MiXCR, one entry per CDR3 protein. This sample has 530,000 or so distinct CDR3 sequences, with 15% to 20% found just once. The sample's time point: newly diagnosed GD, antithyroid drugs for less than 3 months. The TCR library was made from RNA extracted from PBMCs. This sample also appeared in a second study, on T cells in Graves' hyperthyroidism and ophthalmopathy.

This sample comprised peripheral blood mononuclear cells (PBMCs), obtained at new diagnosis, from a patient treated with antithyroid drugs. The receptors come from a man aged 18 to 30 with Graves disease.

In this sample, this clonotype turned up many times. This rearrangement joins TRBV30 to TRBJ2-1; D perhaps matches TRBD1 (6 bases). This CDR3 comprises 14 residues. Germline CDR1 reads GTSNPN; CDR2 reads SVGIG (reference sequence). Trimming took 5 bases from V and 0 from J, leaving 11 bases between them. CDR3 in amino acids: CAWGTGSSYNEQFF. DNA of the CDR3: TGTGCCTGGGGAACAGGGAGCTCCTACAATGAGCAGTTCTTC.

The chain recombines TRBV12-3 or TRBV12-4 with TRBJ1-6, with D hard to call. The length of the CDR3 is 13 residues. V lost 3 bases to trimming and J lost 9 bases, with 9 bases between them. CDR3 coding DNA: TGTGCCAGCAGTTTTGGGCGGTTTTCACCCCTCCACTTT. Amino acids: CASSFGRFSPLHF.

This clonotype was seen only once. One end of the junction does not line up with germline, which may come from a read error. The chain employs TRBV14 and TRBJ2-1, with 7 bases identical to TRBD1. This CDR3 region has 16 residues. The germline gives CDR1 SGHDN, CDR2 FVKESK. In nucleotides, the CDR3 is TGTGCCAGCGGCCAGAGGGGGACAGCGAGGTACAATGAGCAGTTCTTC. Its protein product is CASGQRGTARYNEQFF.

This clonotype was seen repeatedly, ten times or more. The chain couples TRBV7-8 to TRBJ1-1; TRBD1 aligns across 8 bases. This CDR3 has 15 residues. The germline V gene has CDR1 SGHVS and CDR2 FQNEAQ. Trimming at V came to 4 bases and at J to 0 bases, leaving 4 bases not matched to a gene. CDR3 sequence reads: CASSSGQALNTEAFF. CDR3 bases: TGTGCCAGCAGCTCGGGACAGGCGTTGAACACTGAAGCTTTCTTT.

This clonotype was detected ten times or more. The V and J genes are TRBV12-3 or TRBV12-4 and TRBJ1-5; TRBD1 might be the D (6 bases). This CDR3 region has 15 residues. Between the trimmed V and J ends, which lost 3 bases and 5 bases, there was a span of 14 bases. CDR3 DNA: TGTGCCAGCAGTTTGTCGGGGGGCCGGGATCAGCCCCAGCATTTT. Encoded protein: CASSLSGGRDQPQHF.

The table lists this clonotype with a few counts. V and J are TRBV20-1 and TRBJ2-1, with D perhaps matching TRBD2 (6 bases). The germline V gene has CDR1 DFQATT and CDR2 SNEGSKA (reference sequence). The CDR3 sequence is 15 residues long. V lost 3 bases and J 3 bases, leaving 15 bases between the germline ends. The chain's CDR3 is CSARDAGYFYNEQFF. The DNA of the CDR3 is TGCAGTGCTAGGGACGCGGGATACTTCTACAATGAGCAGTTCTTC.

A word on this clonotype: This may come from a read error, since a much larger clone is one base off. V usage is TRBV28 and J usage is TRBJ2-7; tentatively, D is TRBD2 (5 bases). The CDR3 extends over 15 amino acids. Trimming cost V 6 bases and J 2 bases, with 17 bases left between them. Germline CDR1 MDHEN, CDR2 SYDVKM. This CDR3 reads CASRYTGSSPYEQYF. CDR3 bases: TGTGCCAGCAGGTACACGGGGAGTAGCCCCTACGAGCAGTACTTC.

This clonotype has ten or more counts. J is TRBJ2-1 and V is TRBV11-2; D may match TRBD1 or TRBD2 (5 bases each). CDR3 length: 12 residues. Germline-derived CDR1 and CDR2 are SGHAT and FQNNGV. V lost 6 bases to trimming and J lost 10 bases, with 13 bases between them. CDR3 in amino acids: CASSPLWGEQFF. As DNA, the CDR3 is TGTGCCAGCAGTCCCCTGTGGGGGGAGCAGTTCTTC. The full variable domain, its missing parts supplied by reference TRBV11-2 and TRBJ2-1, is EAGVAQSPRYKIIEKRQSVAFWCNPISGHATLYWYQQILGQGPKLLIQFQNNGVVDDSQLPKDRFSAERLKGVDSTLKIQPAKLEDSAVYLCASSPLWGEQFFGPGTRLTVL.